This passage covers 7 T cell receptor beta chains from one sample sequenced in a study of spatial heterogeneity in lung cancer. Time point reported: sample taken at primary tumor resection. One entry per CDR3 protein, called by TCRdb with MiXCR from the 5' RACE reads. The sample records more than 80,000 distinct CDR3 sequences, roughly 12% being singletons. The starting material was PBMCs, obtained at surgery. All receptors come from a male donor with early-stage non-small cell lung cancer.

This chain connects TRBV5-1 to TRBJ1-1, with 7 bases identical to TRBD1. This CDR3 is built from 15 residues. With 4 bases clipped from V and 2 bases from J, the junction kept 8 bases outside the gene matches. Germline assignment: CDR1 SGHRS and CDR2 YFSETQ. As DNA, the CDR3 is TGCGCCAGCAGCGCGACCGGGACAGTCAACACTGAAGCTTTCTTT. Protein product: CASSATGTVNTEAFF.

The chain uses TRBV6-2 or TRBV6-3 and TRBJ2-2; D unresolved. V gave up 0 bases and J gave up 4 bases, with 6 bases separating them. CDR1 and CDR2 from the germline V gene are MNHEY and SVGEGT. This CDR3 is built from 14 residues. CDR3 residues: CASSYSISTGELFF. Here the CDR3 DNA reads TGTGCCAGCAGTTACTCGATAAGCACCGGGGAGCTGTTTTTT.

This clonotype appeared many times. Here the CDR3 reads CSLGKRHGGAFF. DNA of the CDR3: TGCAGCCTTGGGAAGCGCCACGGTGGAGCTTTCTTT. This chain links TRBV29-1 with TRBJ1-1; D uncertain. V shed 8 bases and J shed 10 bases, with 20 bases lying between them. Germline CDR1 and CDR2: SQVTM and ANQGSEA. The CDR3 is 12 amino acids.

This clonotype appeared a few times. The genes are TRBV5-4 and TRBJ2-5; 7 bases match TRBD2. With V trimmed by 5 bases and J by 5 bases, 12 bases remained unmatched. This CDR3 is built from 15 residues. Germline V gene lookup returns CDR1 SGHNT and CDR2 YYREEE (reference sequence). The CDR3 DNA reads as TGTGCCAGCAGTTTGAGCGGGGCTGCGGTGGAGACCCAGTACTTC. Its translation: CASSLSGAAVETQYF.

Concerning this clonotype: At one boundary the junction diverges from the germline segment, which might be a read error. This chain connects TRBV18 to TRBJ2-2; D is perhaps TRBD1 or TRBD2 (5 bases each). This CDR3 region has 16 residues. In germline, CDR1 is KGHSH, CDR2 LQKENI. CDR3 DNA sequence: TGTGTCAGCTCACCGGATGCGAGGGGATTGACCGGGGAGCTGTTTTTT. This translates into CVSSPDARGLTGELFF.

This clonotype turned up a few times. The chain couples TRBV24-1 to TRBJ2-3, with D perhaps TRBD2 (6 bases). Germline V CDR1 and CDR2: KGHDR, SFDVKD. V was trimmed by 3 bases and J by 6 bases, leaving 15 bases between them. The CDR3 extends over 15 amino acids. CDR3 nucleotide sequence: TGTGCCACCAGTGATAACGCGGGCGGGGCCGATACGCAGTATTTT. This codes for CATSDNAGGADTQYF.

This clonotype was seen more than once but under ten times. V and J are TRBV20-1 and TRBJ1-6; 10 positions match TRBD1. Losses at the gene ends were 0 bases for V and 9 bases for J; bases not matched to a gene: 5. In germline, CDR1 is DFQATT, CDR2 SNEGSKA (reference sequence). The CDR3 spans 15 residues. The CDR3 nucleotides are TGCAGTGCTAGAGAGCGACAGGGGGCGCGTTCACCCCTCCACTTT. Its protein is CSARERQGARSPLHF.